Listed below are T cell receptor beta chains from one sample, sequenced in a study of blood T cells in healthy people across ages. TCRdb passed the 5' RACE reads through MiXCR, listing each CDR3 protein once. The sample yields more than 800,000 distinct CDR3 sequences, under 30% seen once. Sequenced sample: blood. Receptors originate from a woman aged 80 or older in good health. Both conserved end residues are part of each CDR3. A D gene is named only where the DNA matches it firmly. A row's size may be missing; if present it is once, few, many or a size class.

d_gene: -; v_gene: TRBV20-1; abundance: many; j_gene: TRBJ2-1; CDR3aa: CSARGVGNSVQFF; CDR3nt: TGCAGTGCTAGAGGGGTCGGTAATTCGGTGCAGTTCTTC
d_gene: -; v_gene: TRBV25-1; abundance: few; j_gene: TRBJ1-4; CDR3aa: CASSWGKVNEKLFF; CDR3nt: TGTGCCAGCAGTTGGGGGAAGGTGAATGAAAAACTGTTTTTT
d_gene: -; v_gene: TRBV30; abundance: few; j_gene: TRBJ1-1; CDR3aa: CAWKQEVGRAEAFF; CDR3nt: TGTGCCTGGAAGCAGGAGGTCGGGCGGGCTGAAGCTTTCTTT
d_gene: -; v_gene: TRBV6-6; abundance: once; j_gene: TRBJ1-6; CDR3aa: CATTSAGRSPLHF; CDR3nt: TGTGCCACCACGTCGGCAGGGCGTTCACCCCTCCACTTT
d_gene: TRBD1; v_gene: TRBV12-3/TRBV12-4; abundance: -; j_gene: TRBJ1-2; CDR3aa: CASSRTGAGRWGYTF; CDR3nt: TGTGCCAGCAGCAGGACAGGCGCGGGGAGGTGGGGCTACACCTTC
d_gene: -; v_gene: TRBV20-1; abundance: once; j_gene: TRBJ2-6; CDR3aa: CSAAQGGGFSGANVLAF; CDR3nt: TGCAGTGCCGCACAGGGGGGGGGATTTTCTGGGGCCAACGTCCTGGCTTTC
d_gene: TRBD1; v_gene: TRBV28; abundance: -; j_gene: TRBJ1-2; CDR3aa: CASSPPVGQGDHYGYTF; CDR3nt: TGTGCCAGCAGTCCTCCCGTGGGACAGGGGGATCACTATGGCTACACCTTC
d_gene: -; v_gene: TRBV5-6; abundance: few; j_gene: TRBJ1-2; CDR3aa: CASSPRDYLTGYTF; CDR3nt: TGTGCCAGCAGCCCCAGGGACTACTTAACCGGCTACACCTTC
d_gene: TRBD2; v_gene: TRBV10-3; abundance: -; j_gene: TRBJ2-7; CDR3aa: CAISDGLAGGPYEQYF; CDR3nt: TGTGCCATCAGTGACGGACTAGCGGGAGGGCCCTACGAGCAGTACTTC
d_gene: -; v_gene: TRBV12-3/TRBV12-4; abundance: many; j_gene: TRBJ2-3; CDR3aa: CASSFGGQGDTQYF; CDR3nt: TGTGCCAGCAGTTTCGGGGGCCAGGGAGATACGCAGTATTTT
d_gene: -; v_gene: TRBV20-1; abundance: many; j_gene: TRBJ1-2; CDR3aa: CSASRGKVTSGYTF; CDR3nt: TGCAGTGCTAGCCGGGGGAAAGTGACGTCGGGCTACACCTTC
d_gene: -; v_gene: TRBV18; abundance: -; j_gene: TRBJ2-2; CDR3aa: CASSLQSPANTGELFF; CDR3nt: TGTGCCAGCTCCCTTCAGAGCCCAGCGAACACCGGGGAGCTGTTTTTT
d_gene: TRBD1; v_gene: TRBV19; abundance: few; j_gene: TRBJ1-5; CDR3aa: CASSTTGGINQPQHF; CDR3nt: TGTGCCAGTAGTACGACAGGGGGGATCAATCAGCCCCAGCATTTT
d_gene: -; v_gene: TRBV7-2; abundance: many; j_gene: TRBJ2-3; CDR3aa: CASSYEGLRSTDTQYF; CDR3nt: TGTGCCAGCAGCTACGAGGGTTTGCGCAGCACAGATACGCAGTATTTT
d_gene: -; v_gene: TRBV12-3/TRBV12-4; abundance: many; j_gene: TRBJ2-1; CDR3aa: CASRFSGSSYNEQFF; CDR3nt: TGTGCCAGCAGGTTTAGCGGAAGCTCCTACAATGAGCAGTTCTTC
d_gene: -; v_gene: TRBV7-9; abundance: once; j_gene: TRBJ1-5; CDR3aa: CASSLFRDQPQHF; CDR3nt: TGTGCCAGCAGCTTATTCAGGGATCAGCCCCAGCATTTT
d_gene: -; v_gene: TRBV20-1; abundance: -; j_gene: TRBJ2-5; CDR3aa: CSASPTGDQETQYF; CDR3nt: TGCAGTGCTAGCCCGACAGGAGACCAAGAGACCCAGTACTTC
d_gene: TRBD1; v_gene: TRBV5-1; abundance: many; j_gene: TRBJ1-2; CDR3aa: CASTYGTGGRNYGYTF; CDR3nt: TGCGCCAGCACCTACGGGACAGGGGGTAGGAACTATGGCTACACCTTC
d_gene: TRBD2; v_gene: TRBV24-1; abundance: -; j_gene: TRBJ2-1; CDR3aa: CATSDPSGVSSYNEQFF; CDR3nt: TGTGCCACCAGTGATCCTAGCGGGGTTAGCTCCTACAATGAGCAGTTCTTC
d_gene: -; v_gene: TRBV5-5; abundance: -; j_gene: TRBJ2-2; CDR3aa: CASSPLVAGELFF; CDR3nt: TGTGCCAGCAGCCCTCTGGTTGCCGGGGAGCTGTTTTTT
d_gene: TRBD1; v_gene: TRBV29-1; abundance: many; j_gene: TRBJ2-4; CDR3aa: CSVSTGGNIQYF; CDR3nt: TGCAGCGTCTCGACAGGGGGAAACATTCAGTACTTC
d_gene: -; v_gene: TRBV6-2/TRBV6-3; abundance: many; j_gene: TRBJ2-3; CDR3aa: CASTRAPGLLLWTQYF; CDR3nt: TGTGCCAGCACGAGGGCCCCGGGACTCCTATTGTGGACGCAGTATTTT
d_gene: -; v_gene: TRBV14; abundance: -; j_gene: TRBJ2-5; CDR3aa: CASSQMTGGAQYF; CDR3nt: TGTGCCAGCAGCCAAATGACAGGCGGTGCCCAGTACTTC
d_gene: -; v_gene: TRBV7-8; abundance: -; j_gene: TRBJ2-1; CDR3aa: CAGKLQGGGSYNEQFF; CDR3nt: TGTGCCGGCAAACTACAGGGAGGGGGGTCCTACAATGAGCAGTTCTTC
d_gene: -; v_gene: TRBV10-3; abundance: -; j_gene: TRBJ2-7; CDR3aa: CAIGRGTASEQYF; CDR3nt: TGTGCCATCGGGCGGGGAACGGCCTCCGAGCAGTACTTC
d_gene: -; v_gene: TRBV27; abundance: few; j_gene: TRBJ1-5; CDR3aa: CASSSREGTAPQHF; CDR3nt: TGTGCCAGCAGTTCCCGAGAAGGTACGGCGCCCCAGCATTTT
d_gene: TRBD1; v_gene: TRBV6-5; abundance: few; j_gene: TRBJ2-7; CDR3aa: CASSRGQGLSYEQYF; CDR3nt: TGTGCCAGCAGCCGGGGACAGGGGCTCTCCTACGAGCAGTACTTC
d_gene: -; v_gene: TRBV6-1; abundance: -; j_gene: TRBJ1-1; CDR3aa: CASSEQGWTEAFF; CDR3nt: TGTGCCAGCAGTGAGCAGGGGTGGACTGAAGCTTTCTTT
d_gene: -; v_gene: TRBV4-1; abundance: -; j_gene: TRBJ1-2; CDR3aa: CASSQVGPLRGTF; CDR3nt: TGCGCCAGCAGCCAAGTGGGACCTCTTCGTGGCACCTTC
d_gene: -; v_gene: TRBV5-5; abundance: many; j_gene: TRBJ2-1; CDR3aa: CASSVPQPINNEQFF; CDR3nt: TGTGCCAGCAGCGTTCCGCAACCCATAAACAATGAGCAGTTCTTC
d_gene: TRBD1; v_gene: TRBV6-5; abundance: few; j_gene: TRBJ1-4; CDR3aa: CASSYSQGAGEKLFF; CDR3nt: TGTGCCAGCAGTTATTCCCAGGGGGCTGGGGAAAAACTGTTTTTT
d_gene: -; v_gene: TRBV4-3; abundance: few; j_gene: TRBJ1-1; CDR3aa: CASSQTVHLSEAFF; CDR3nt: TGCGCCAGCAGCCAGACAGTACATTTAAGTGAAGCTTTCTTT
d_gene: -; v_gene: TRBV2; abundance: few; j_gene: TRBJ2-7; CDR3aa: CASSEIQGTGYEQYF; CDR3nt: TGTGCCAGCAGTGAGATACAGGGAACCGGCTACGAGCAGTACTTC
d_gene: TRBD1; v_gene: TRBV7-2; abundance: few; j_gene: TRBJ1-1; CDR3aa: CASFDRGRTEAFF; CDR3nt: TGTGCCAGCTTCGACAGGGGGCGAACTGAAGCTTTCTTT
d_gene: TRBD2; v_gene: TRBV5-1; abundance: many; j_gene: TRBJ2-1; CDR3aa: CASSATSGVQNEQFF; CDR3nt: TGCGCCAGCAGCGCGACTAGCGGGGTTCAGAATGAGCAGTTCTTC
d_gene: TRBD2; v_gene: TRBV12-3/TRBV12-4; abundance: -; j_gene: TRBJ2-1; CDR3aa: CASSLGRTSLRDEQFF; CDR3nt: TGTGCCAGCAGTTTGGGACGGACTAGCCTCAGGGATGAGCAGTTCTTC
d_gene: -; v_gene: TRBV11-2; abundance: many; j_gene: TRBJ1-2; CDR3aa: CASGPGYGYTF; CDR3nt: TGTGCCAGCGGTCCGGGGTATGGCTACACCTTC
d_gene: TRBD1; v_gene: TRBV5-5; abundance: many; j_gene: TRBJ1-1; CDR3aa: CASSFTGGLVNTEAFF; CDR3nt: TGTGCCAGCAGCTTTACAGGGGGCTTAGTGAACACTGAAGCTTTCTTT
d_gene: TRBD1; v_gene: TRBV7-8; abundance: -; j_gene: TRBJ1-1; CDR3aa: CASSGRQGRTEAFF; CDR3nt: TGTGCCAGCAGCGGCAGACAGGGTCGTACTGAAGCTTTCTTT
d_gene: -; v_gene: TRBV6-2/TRBV6-3; abundance: many; j_gene: TRBJ1-2; CDR3aa: CASTYETLRGNYGYTF; CDR3nt: TGTGCCAGCACCTATGAAACCTTACGAGGCAACTATGGCTACACCTTC
d_gene: -; v_gene: TRBV12-3/TRBV12-4; abundance: many; j_gene: TRBJ1-1; CDR3aa: CASSLPPGKPEAFF; CDR3nt: TGTGCCAGCAGTTTGCCTCCGGGGAAGCCTGAAGCTTTCTTT
d_gene: TRBD1; v_gene: TRBV4-1; abundance: few; j_gene: TRBJ1-6; CDR3aa: CASSQDGTDRAPLHF; CDR3nt: TGCGCCAGCAGCCAAGATGGGACAGACCGGGCACCCCTCCACTTT
d_gene: TRBD1; v_gene: TRBV12-3/TRBV12-4; abundance: many; j_gene: TRBJ2-7; CDR3aa: CASSFGDRVPYEQYF; CDR3nt: TGTGCCAGCAGTTTTGGGGACAGGGTTCCCTACGAGCAGTACTTC
d_gene: TRBD1; v_gene: TRBV7-2; abundance: -; j_gene: TRBJ1-3; CDR3aa: CASSWGLQGSGNTIYF; CDR3nt: TGTGCCAGCAGCTGGGGATTACAGGGGTCTGGAAACACCATATATTTT
d_gene: TRBD2; v_gene: TRBV7-2; abundance: -; j_gene: TRBJ2-3; CDR3aa: CASSLARLAGNTDTQYF; CDR3nt: TGTGCCAGCAGCTTAGCACGACTAGCGGGGAACACAGATACGCAGTATTTT
d_gene: -; v_gene: TRBV20-1; abundance: many; j_gene: TRBJ2-1; CDR3aa: CSARGGIPTLSERQSSYNEQFF; CDR3nt: TGCAGTGCTAGAGGTGGGATCCCGACTTTGTCCGAGCGACAGAGCTCCTACAATGAGCAGTTCTTC
d_gene: -; v_gene: TRBV7-9; abundance: -; j_gene: TRBJ1-1; CDR3aa: CASSLIRTGEDTEAFF; CDR3nt: TGTGCCAGCAGCTTAATTAGGACGGGAGAGGACACTGAAGCTTTCTTT